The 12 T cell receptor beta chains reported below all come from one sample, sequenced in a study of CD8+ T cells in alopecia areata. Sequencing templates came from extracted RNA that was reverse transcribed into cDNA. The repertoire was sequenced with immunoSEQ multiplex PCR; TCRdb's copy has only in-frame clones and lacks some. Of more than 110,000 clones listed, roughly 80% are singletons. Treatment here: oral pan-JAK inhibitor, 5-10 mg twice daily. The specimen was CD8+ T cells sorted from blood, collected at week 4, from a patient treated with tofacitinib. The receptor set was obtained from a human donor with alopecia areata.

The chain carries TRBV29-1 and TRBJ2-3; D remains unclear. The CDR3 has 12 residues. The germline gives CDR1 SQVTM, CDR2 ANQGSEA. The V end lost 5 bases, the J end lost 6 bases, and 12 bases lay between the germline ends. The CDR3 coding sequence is TGCAGCGTTCCGGGCTCGGGCGATACGCAGTATTTT. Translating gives CSVPGSGDTQYF.

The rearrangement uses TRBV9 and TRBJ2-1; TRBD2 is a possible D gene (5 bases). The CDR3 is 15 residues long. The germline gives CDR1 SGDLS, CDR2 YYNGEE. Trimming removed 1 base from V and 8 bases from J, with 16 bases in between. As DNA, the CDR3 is TGTGCCAGCAGCGTACAGCCTAGCCCAATCGATGAGCAGTTCTTC. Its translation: CASSVQPSPIDEQFF.

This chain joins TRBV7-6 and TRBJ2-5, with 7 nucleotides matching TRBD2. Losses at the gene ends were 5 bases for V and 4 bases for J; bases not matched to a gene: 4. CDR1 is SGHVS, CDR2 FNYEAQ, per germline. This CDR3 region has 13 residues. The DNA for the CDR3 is TGTGCCAGCAGCCTGGGGGGGGGAGAGACCCAGTACTTC. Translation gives CASSLGGGETQYF.

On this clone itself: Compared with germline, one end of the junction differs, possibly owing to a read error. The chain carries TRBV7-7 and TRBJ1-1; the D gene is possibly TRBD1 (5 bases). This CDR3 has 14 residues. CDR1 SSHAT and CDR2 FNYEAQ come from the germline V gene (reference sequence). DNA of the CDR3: TGTGCTAGCAGACCTCTCTTGGGGGATACTGAAGCTTTCTTT. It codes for CASRPLLGDTEAFF.

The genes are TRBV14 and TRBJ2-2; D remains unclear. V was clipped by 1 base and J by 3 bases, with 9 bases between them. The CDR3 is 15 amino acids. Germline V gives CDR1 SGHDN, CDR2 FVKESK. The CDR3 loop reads CASSQGSADTGELFF. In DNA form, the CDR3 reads TGTGCCAGCAGCCAAGGGAGCGCCGACACCGGGGAGCTGTTTTTT.

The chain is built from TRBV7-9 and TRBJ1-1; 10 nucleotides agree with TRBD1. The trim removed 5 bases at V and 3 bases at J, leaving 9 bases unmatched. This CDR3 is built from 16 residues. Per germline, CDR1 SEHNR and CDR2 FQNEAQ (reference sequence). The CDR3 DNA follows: TGTGCCAGCAGCATTCCCGGGACAGGGGCCTACACTGAAGCTTTCTTT. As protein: CASSIPGTGAYTEAFF.

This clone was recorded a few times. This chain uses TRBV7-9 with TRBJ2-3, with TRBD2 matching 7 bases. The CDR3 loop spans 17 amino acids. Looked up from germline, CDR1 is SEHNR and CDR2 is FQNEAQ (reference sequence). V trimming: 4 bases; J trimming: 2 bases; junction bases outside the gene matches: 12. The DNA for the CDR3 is TGTGCCAGCAGCTCCCCCATTAGCGGGCCGATCACAGATACGCAGTATTTT. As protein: CASSSPISGPITDTQYF.

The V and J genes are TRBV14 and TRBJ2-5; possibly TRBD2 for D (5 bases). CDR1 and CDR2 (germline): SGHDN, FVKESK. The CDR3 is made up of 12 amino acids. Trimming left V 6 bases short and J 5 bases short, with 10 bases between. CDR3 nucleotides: TGTGCCAGCAGTACGGGGAAGGAGACCCAGTACTTC. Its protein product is CASSTGKETQYF.

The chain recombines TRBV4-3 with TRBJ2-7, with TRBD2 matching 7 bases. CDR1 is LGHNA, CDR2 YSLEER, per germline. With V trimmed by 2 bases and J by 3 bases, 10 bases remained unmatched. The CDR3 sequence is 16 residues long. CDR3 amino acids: CASSQSQWGGNYEQYF. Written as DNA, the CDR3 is TGCGCCAGCAGCCAATCCCAATGGGGGGGGAACTACGAGCAGTACTTC.

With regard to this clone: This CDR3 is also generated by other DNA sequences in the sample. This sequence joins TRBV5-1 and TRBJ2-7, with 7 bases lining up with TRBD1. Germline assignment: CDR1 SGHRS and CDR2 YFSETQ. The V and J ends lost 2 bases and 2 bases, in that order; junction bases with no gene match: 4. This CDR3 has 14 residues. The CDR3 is CASSLRQGTYEQYF. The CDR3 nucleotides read TGCGCCAGCAGCTTAAGACAGGGCACCTACGAGCAGTACTTC.

CDR3: CASSLYPAGDLTGELFF. Here the CDR3 DNA reads TGTGCCAGCAGCTTGTACCCTGCGGGGGACCTCACCGGGGAGCTGTTTTTT. The gene calls are TRBV7-2 and TRBJ2-2; 7 nucleotides match TRBD2. The CDR3 is 17 residues long. Per germline, CDR1 SGHTA and CDR2 FQGNSA. J gave up 4 bases and V 3 bases, and 11 bases lay outside the gene matches.

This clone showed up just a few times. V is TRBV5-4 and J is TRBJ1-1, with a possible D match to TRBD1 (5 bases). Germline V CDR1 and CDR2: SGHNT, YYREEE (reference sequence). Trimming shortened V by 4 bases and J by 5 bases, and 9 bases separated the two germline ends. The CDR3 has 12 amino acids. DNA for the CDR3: TGTGCCAGCAGCGAGGGGAGGACTGAAGCTTTCTTT. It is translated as CASSEGRTEAFF.